The present T cell receptor beta chain was sequenced within a study of Graves' ophthalmopathy and Graves' hyperthyroidism. At least ten counts were recorded for this clonotype. Amplified material comprised TCR beta CDR3 regions derived from RNA transcripts. The library came from an HTBI-primed first-round RT-PCR and a second-round multiplex PCR. TCRdb redid the calling of the multiplex PCR reads with MiXCR, one entry per CDR3 protein. The data hold over a million distinct CDR3 sequences, with approximately 35% observed a single time. Symptoms, serum thyroxine and TRAb, thyroid ultrasound, and orbital computed tomography formed the diagnostic basis. Germline lookup yields CDR1 MGHDK and CDR2 SYGVNS. The ends were cut back, 3 bases at V and 0 bases at J, with 2 bases in the middle. The CDR3 spans 12 residues.

The chain employs TRBV25-1 and TRBJ1-1, with no clear D. This sequence was found in an adult man with Graves' hyperthyroidism. Sequenced sample: peripheral blood or thyroid tissue (not recorded which). The CDR3 here is CASSDLNTEAFF. CDR3 DNA sequence: TGTGCCAGCAGTGACTTGAACACTGAAGCTTTCTTT.